The next 30 T cell receptor beta chains were all read from a single sample in a study of T cells in Graves' hyperthyroidism and ophthalmopathy. There were TCR beta CDR3 regions amplified from RNA transcripts. With the HTBI primer set, the TCR CDR3 went through a first round of RT-PCR. TCRdb re-analysed the multiplex PCR reads in MiXCR, keeping a single row per CDR3 protein. The sample includes about 340,000 distinct CDR3 sequences, around 20% seen only once; the top ten take around 45%. Sample: blood. These receptors originate from a woman aged 50 to 60 with Graves' hyperthyroidism.

This clonotype turned up a few times. The chain recombines TRBV4-1 with TRBJ1-3; 7 bases line up with TRBD1. Germline CDR1 and CDR2: MGHRA and YSYEKL. The CDR3 is 18 residues long. With 0 bases clipped from V and 0 bases from J, the junction kept 8 bases outside the gene matches. CDR3 protein: CASSQDPGQTHSGNTIYF. CDR3 DNA: TGCGCCAGCAGCCAAGACCCGGGACAGACTCACTCTGGAAACACCATATATTTT.

The chain uses TRBV12-3 or TRBV12-4 and TRBJ2-3; 13 positions match TRBD2. The CDR3 totals 15 residues. The junction had 5 bases not matched to a gene; V was cut back by 5 bases and J by 6 bases. CDR3 nucleotide sequence: TGTGCCAGCAGTGGACTAGCGGGGGACCCGGATACGCAGTATTTT. Its protein product is CASSGLAGDPDTQYF.

This clonotype was found many times. The rearrangement joins TRBV20-1 to TRBJ2-7, with unresolved D. V dropped 6 bases and J dropped 0 bases, with 15 bases sitting between them. The V gene's germline CDR1 is DFQATT and CDR2 SNEGSKA (reference sequence). The CDR3 is 14 residues long. The CDR3 loop is CSATGSGNSYEQYF. The CDR3 coding sequence is TGCAGTGCCACCGGGTCCGGAAACTCCTACGAGCAGTACTTC.

This clonotype has ten or more counts. The rearrangement links TRBV2 to TRBJ1-2; D not certain. Germline V gene lookup returns CDR1 SNHLY and CDR2 FYNNEI. The CDR3 has 13 amino acids. Trimming left V 6 bases short and J 2 bases short, with 10 bases between. The CDR3 loop is CASSIRANYGYTF. CDR3 DNA sequence: TGTGCCAGCAGCATCCGGGCCAACTATGGCTACACCTTC.

This clonotype was found many times. The gene calls are TRBV20-1 and TRBJ2-1; 11 bases match TRBD2. Germline V CDR1 and CDR2: DFQATT, SNEGSKA (reference sequence). With V trimmed by 3 bases and J by 6 bases, 10 bases remained unmatched. This CDR3 is 16 amino acids long. This CDR3 is CSARAPGTSGSNEQFF. CDR3 DNA: TGCAGTGCTAGGGCCCCCGGGACTAGCGGTTCCAATGAGCAGTTCTTC.

The rearrangement joins TRBV6-1 to TRBJ1-6, with D tentatively TRBD1 (6 bases). Germline lookup yields CDR1 MNHNS and CDR2 SASEGT. This CDR3 region has 14 residues. V was trimmed by 7 bases and J by 5 bases, leaving 12 bases between them. CDR3 in DNA: TGTGCCAGCACCAAGACAGGAGATAATTCACCCCTCCACTTT. It encodes CASTKTGDNSPLHF.

This clonotype showed up many times. The V call is TRBV5-1, the J call TRBJ2-1, with 7 bases aligning to TRBD1. This CDR3 comprises 13 residues. After removal of 3 bases from V and 9 bases from J, the junction contained 6 bases not matched to a gene. Germline V CDR1 and CDR2: SGHRS, YFSETQ. The CDR3 protein is CASSSATGREQFF. The DNA of the CDR3 is TGCGCCAGCAGCTCGGCGACAGGGCGTGAGCAGTTCTTC. Looking up the rest from reference TRBV5-1 and TRBJ2-1 gives the full variable domain: KAGVTQTPRYLIKTRGQQVTLSCSPISGHRSVSWYQQTPGQGLQFLFEYFSETQRNKGNFPGRFSGRQFSNSRSEMNVSTLELGDSALYLCASSSATGREQFFGPGTRLTVL.

This sequence joins TRBV5-1 and TRBJ1-4, with 7 bases lining up with TRBD1. This CDR3 comprises 14 residues. V shed 4 bases, J shed 2 bases, and the junction held 2 bases outside the gene matches. Germline V CDR1 and CDR2: SGHRS, YFSETQ. CDR3 sequence (DNA): TGCGCCAGCAGCCACAGGGGCACTAATGAAAAACTGTTTTTT. Translation: CASSHRGTNEKLFF.

The chain links TRBV12-3 or TRBV12-4 to TRBJ2-7; maybe TRBD1 (5 bases). V dropped 7 bases and J dropped 3 bases, with 22 bases sitting between them. The CDR3 loop spans 16 amino acids. CDR3 residues: CASTLGPDITFYEQYF. The CDR3 DNA follows: TGTGCCAGCACCCTGGGTCCGGACATTACTTTCTACGAGCAGTACTTC.

This clonotype has ten or more counts. V usage is TRBV2 and J usage is TRBJ2-2; maybe TRBD1 (6 bases). V lost 5 bases, J lost 3 bases, and 10 bases lay in between. The CDR3 contains 14 residues. Per germline, CDR1 SNHLY and CDR2 FYNNEI. The CDR3: CASSRTGYTGELFF. In DNA, the CDR3 is TGTGCCAGCAGTCGTACAGGGTACACCGGGGAGCTGTTTTTT.

This sequence joins TRBV20-1 and TRBJ2-1; 13 positions agree with TRBD2. CDR1 is DFQATT, CDR2 SNEGSKA, per germline (reference sequence). Losses at the gene ends were 0 bases for V and 7 bases for J; bases not matched to a gene: 9. The CDR3 runs 17 residues. CDR3 DNA: TGCAGTGCTAGAGATCGAAGGACTAGCGGGAGAGAGAATGAGCAGTTCTTC. It encodes CSARDRRTSGRENEQFF.

This chain joins TRBV10-3 and TRBJ2-1; TRBD2 aligns across 8 bases. The ends lost 3 bases at V and 8 bases at J; junction bases unmatched: 18. This CDR3 has 18 residues. Germline V gene data show CDR1 as ENHRY and CDR2 as SYGVKD. Here the CDR3 DNA reads TGTGCCATCAGTGAACAGAAAAGTCCGGGAGGGCCGAGATATGAGCAGTTCTTC. Translation: CAISEQKSPGGPRYEQFF.

This rearrangement joins TRBV10-2 to TRBJ1-1; 7 bases map to TRBD1. After removal of 10 bases from V and 5 bases from J, the junction contained 7 bases not matched to a gene. The CDR3 is 12 residues long. Germline CDR1 WSHSY, CDR2 SAAADI. The CDR3: CAIQGLGTEAFF. CDR3 sequence (DNA): TGCGCCATACAGGGGTTGGGTACTGAAGCTTTCTTT.

This clonotype showed up many times. This chain joins TRBV9 and TRBJ2-3; perhaps TRBD2 as D (6 bases). The CDR3 is 15 residues long. From germline, CDR1 is SGDLS and CDR2 YYNGEE. V lost 3 bases, J lost 2 bases, and 13 bases lay in between. The CDR3 region has the DNA TGTGCCAGCAGCGCCCATCCGCGGGACACAGATACGCAGTATTTT. It yields the protein CASSAHPRDTDTQYF.

V is TRBV28 and J is TRBJ1-1, with a possible D match to TRBD1 (6 bases). The germline CDR1 and CDR2 sequences are MDHEN and SYDVKM. The CDR3 length is 12 residues. V was shortened by 11 bases and J by 1 base, with 11 bases between the two germline ends. The CDR3 DNA is TGTGCCGCCGGACAGAAGAACACTGAAGCTTTCTTT. It yields the protein CAAGQKNTEAFF.

This clonotype has just a few counts. The chain links TRBV3-1 to TRBJ1-2; D call uncertain. Per germline, CDR1 LGHDT and CDR2 YNNKEL (reference sequence). Trimming shortened V by 4 bases and J by 4 bases, and 13 bases separated the two germline ends. This CDR3 has 14 residues. The chain's CDR3 is CASSPGPKGYGYTF. CDR3 DNA sequence: TGTGCCAGCAGCCCCGGGCCGAAGGGCTATGGCTACACCTTC.

The V and J genes are TRBV2 and TRBJ2-7, with D hard to call. The CDR3 covers 14 residues. Germline V gene lookup returns CDR1 SNHLY and CDR2 FYNNEI. V lost 2 bases and J 2 bases, leaving 10 bases between the germline ends. CDR3 DNA: TGTGCCAGCAGTGAAAAAGCCTCCACCTACGAGCAGTACTTC. Translated, it gives CASSEKASTYEQYF.

The rearrangement links TRBV28 to TRBJ2-7, with D perhaps matching TRBD2 (5 bases). V lost 7 bases and J lost 0, with 25 bases in between. This CDR3 region has 18 residues. Germline loops: CDR1 MDHEN, CDR2 SYDVKM. The DNA of the CDR3 is TGTGCCAGCACCCCTTTCGGAGGACTCCCCGTAAACTCCTACGAGCAGTACTTC. It codes for CASTPFGGLPVNSYEQYF.

This clonotype was observed at least ten times. The chain joins TRBV11-3 to TRBJ2-1; 14 bases line up with TRBD2. Germline values: CDR1 SGHNT, CDR2 YENEEA. V was clipped by 5 bases and J by 7 bases; unmatched bases: 10. The CDR3 sequence is 17 residues long. For the CDR3, the DNA is TGTGCCAGCAGCCCTCGTCCGGGACTAGCGGGGGAGAATGAGCAGTTCTTC. Protein sequence: CASSPRPGLAGENEQFF.

The chain has TRBV20-1 and TRBJ1-5; weak D call: TRBD1 (5 bases). The CDR3 is 14 residues long. In germline, CDR1 is DFQATT, CDR2 SNEGSKA (reference sequence). V gave up 3 bases and J gave up 3 bases, with 12 bases separating them. DNA for the CDR3: TGCAGTGCTAGGCCTGGAGGGGACAATCAGCCCCAGCATTTT. It yields the protein CSARPGGDNQPQHF.

With respect to this clonotype: Germline is not matched at one junction end, which may reflect a read error. V gene TRBV7-9 combines with J gene TRBJ2-1; D is unclear. Germline assignment: CDR1 SEHNR and CDR2 FQNEAQ (reference sequence). There are 8 residues in the CDR3. CDR3: CASSPAAF. The CDR3 nucleotides are TGTGCCAGCAGCCCAGCAGCCTTC.

This clonotype was counted many times. This chain uses TRBV7-9 with TRBJ2-4; no firm D call. CDR1 and CDR2 (germline): SEHNR, FQNEAQ (reference sequence). The CDR3 spans 12 residues. Trimming removed 3 bases from V and 6 bases from J, with 6 bases in between. The DNA for the CDR3 is TGTGCCAGCAGCTTGGAAGTAAACATTCAGTACTTC. This codes for CASSLEVNIQYF.

J is TRBJ1-3 and V is TRBV11-2, with 10 bases matching TRBD1. The CDR3 consists of 16 residues. Germline V gene lookup returns CDR1 SGHAT and CDR2 FQNNGV. V was clipped by 5 bases and J by 3 bases; unmatched bases: 7. The CDR3 nucleotides are TGTGCCAGCAGCCGCCGACAGGGGGCAAATGGAAACACCATATATTTT. Translated, it gives CASSRRQGANGNTIYF.

This clonotype was seen ten or more times. The chain employs TRBV28 and TRBJ1-2; D uncertain. Germline V gives CDR1 MDHEN, CDR2 SYDVKM. The CDR3 is made up of 11 amino acids. V was clipped by 5 bases and J by 8 bases, with 9 bases between them. CDR3 in amino acids: CASSLSMGYTF. The CDR3 coding sequence is TGTGCCAGCAGTCTGTCGATGGGCTACACCTTC.

The chain recombines TRBV5-1 with TRBJ2-1; TRBD2 agrees at 9 bases. The CDR3 consists of 14 residues. Germline lookup yields CDR1 SGHRS and CDR2 YFSETQ. The junction had 5 bases not matched to a gene; V was cut back by 4 bases and J by 6 bases. CDR3 DNA sequence: TGCGCCAGCAGCGGTGCGGGAGGGCTCAATGAGCAGTTCTTC. This translates into CASSGAGGLNEQFF.

Many counts were recorded for this clonotype. The CDR3 DNA sequence: TGCGCCAGCAGCGTGCTAGCGGGGGACTACGAGCAGTACTTC. This sequence encodes CASSVLAGDYEQYF. The V gene is TRBV5-1, the J gene TRBJ2-7, with 10 bases fitting TRBD2. Germline trimming cut 4 bases from V and 3 bases from J; bases unmatched to any gene: 4. Germline CDR1 reads SGHRS; CDR2 reads YFSETQ. The CDR3 has 14 amino acids.

This clonotype was observed many times. The chain carries TRBV28 and TRBJ2-1; D call uncertain. The CDR3 sequence is 16 residues long. Per germline, CDR1 MDHEN and CDR2 SYDVKM. Deletions cut 3 bases from V and 7 bases from J, with 19 bases between. The CDR3 sequence: CASSLAENLLRNEQFF. Written as DNA, the CDR3 is TGTGCCAGCAGTTTGGCCGAAAACCTTCTCAGGAATGAGCAGTTCTTC.

The table lists this clonotype with a few counts. The V and J genes are TRBV7-2 and TRBJ2-3, with D perhaps matching TRBD2 (5 bases). The length of the CDR3 is 16 residues. Per germline, CDR1 SGHTA and CDR2 FQGNSA. The V end lost 3 bases, the J end lost 1 base, and 14 bases lay between the germline ends. CDR3: CASSFTRGWGTDTQYF. The DNA of the CDR3 is TGTGCCAGCAGCTTTACTCGGGGATGGGGCACAGATACGCAGTATTTT.

A few counts support this clonotype. This chain links TRBV12-3 or TRBV12-4 with TRBJ1-2; D might be TRBD1 (5 bases). The CDR3 spans 13 residues. V was pared by 6 bases and J by 4 bases, with 12 bases between. The CDR3 nucleotides read TGTGCCAGCAGCAGGGACGCCTTCTATGGCTACACCTTC. Protein: CASSRDAFYGYTF.

This clonotype was recorded at least ten times. The J gene is TRBJ2-1, the V gene TRBV5-1, with 7 bases identical to TRBD1. Germline CDR1 and CDR2: SGHRS and YFSETQ. The CDR3 is 15 amino acids. V dropped 5 bases and J dropped 4; count of bases not matched to a gene: 9. For the CDR3, the DNA is TGCGCCAGCAGGGGGACAGCCTCGCTTTACAATGAGCAGTTCTTC. Encoded protein: CASRGTASLYNEQFF.